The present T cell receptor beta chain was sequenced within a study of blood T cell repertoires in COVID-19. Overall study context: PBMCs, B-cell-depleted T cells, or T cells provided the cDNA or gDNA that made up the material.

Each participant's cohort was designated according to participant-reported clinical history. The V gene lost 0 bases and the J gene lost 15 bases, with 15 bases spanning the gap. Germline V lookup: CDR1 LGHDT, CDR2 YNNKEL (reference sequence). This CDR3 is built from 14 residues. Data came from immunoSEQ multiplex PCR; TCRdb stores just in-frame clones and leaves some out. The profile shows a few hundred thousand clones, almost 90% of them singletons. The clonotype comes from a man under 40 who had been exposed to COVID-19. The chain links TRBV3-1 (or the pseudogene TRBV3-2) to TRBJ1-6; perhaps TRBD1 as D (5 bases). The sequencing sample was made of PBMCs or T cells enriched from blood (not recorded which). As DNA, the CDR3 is TGTGCCAGCAGCCAAGATGAAGTCCGGGGACTCCTCCACTTT. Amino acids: CASSQDEVRGLLHF.